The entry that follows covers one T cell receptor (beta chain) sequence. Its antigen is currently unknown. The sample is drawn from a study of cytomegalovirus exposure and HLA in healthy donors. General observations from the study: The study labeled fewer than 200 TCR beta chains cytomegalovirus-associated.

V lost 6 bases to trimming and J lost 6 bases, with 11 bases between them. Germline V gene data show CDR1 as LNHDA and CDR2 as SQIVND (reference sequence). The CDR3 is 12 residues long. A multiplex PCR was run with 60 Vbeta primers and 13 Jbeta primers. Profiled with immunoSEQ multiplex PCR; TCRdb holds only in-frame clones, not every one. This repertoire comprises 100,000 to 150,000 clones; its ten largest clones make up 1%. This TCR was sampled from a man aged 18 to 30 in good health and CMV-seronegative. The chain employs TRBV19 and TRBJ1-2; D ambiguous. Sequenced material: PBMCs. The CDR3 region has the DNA TGTGCCAGTAGCCGGTCCGATAATGGCTACACCTTC. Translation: CASSRSDNGYTF.